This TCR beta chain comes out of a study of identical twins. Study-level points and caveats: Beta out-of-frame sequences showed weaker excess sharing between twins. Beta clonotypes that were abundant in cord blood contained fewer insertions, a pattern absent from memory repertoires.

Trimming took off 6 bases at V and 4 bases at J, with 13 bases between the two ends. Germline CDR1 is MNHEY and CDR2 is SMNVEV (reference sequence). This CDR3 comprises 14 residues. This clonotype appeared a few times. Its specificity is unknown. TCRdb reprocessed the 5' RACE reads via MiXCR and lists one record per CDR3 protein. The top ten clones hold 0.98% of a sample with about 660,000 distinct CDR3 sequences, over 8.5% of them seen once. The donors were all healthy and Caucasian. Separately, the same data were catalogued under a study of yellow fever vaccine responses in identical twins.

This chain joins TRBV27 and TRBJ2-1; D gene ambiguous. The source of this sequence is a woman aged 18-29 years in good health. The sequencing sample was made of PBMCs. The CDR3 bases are TGTGCCAGCAGCGACGAGTTAGAGTACAATGAGCAGTTCTTC. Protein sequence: CASSDELEYNEQFF.